Shown below are 5 T cell receptor beta chains from a single sample sequenced in a study of T cells in localized non-small cell lung cancer (dated by TCRdb to about 2020). Library preparation employed the immunoSEQ multiplex PCR assay. TCRdb obtained this table from immuneACCESS and retained in-frame rearrangements with V and J assigned. These tables miss some clones; where compared with another copy, unresolved V genes account for less than half of the shortfall, and the remainder is unexplained. This sample has tens of thousands of clones in its table, and about 87% of those were observed once. Jointly, the top ten make up 3% to 4.5% of the sample. The source material was peripheral blood, sampled before any cancer treatment. The receptor source for this set is a man aged 18-55 years with stage I lung adenocarcinoma.

This chain joins TRBV7-9 and TRBJ2-4, with D tentatively TRBD2 (5 bases). The CDR3 sequence is 14 residues long. The V end lost 3 bases, the J end lost 5 bases, and 11 bases lay between the germline ends. The germline CDR1 and CDR2 sequences are SEHNR and FQNEAQ (reference sequence). The CDR3 DNA follows: TGTGCCAGCAGCTTTGGGAGAGAGGAAAACATTCAGTACTTC. Translated, it gives CASSFGREENIQYF. Filled out from reference TRBV7-9 and TRBJ2-4, the complete variable domain reads DTGVSQNPRHKITKRGQNVTFRCDPISEHNRLYWYRQTLGQGPEFLTYFQNEAQLEKSRLLSDRFSAERPKGSFSTLEIQRTEQGDSAMYLCASSFGREENIQYFGAGTRLSVL.

V is TRBV4-1 and J is TRBJ1-4, with D possibly TRBD1 on 6 matching bases. V was shortened by 1 base and J by 8 bases, with 11 bases between the two germline ends. CDR3 length equals 14 residues. CDR1 and CDR2 (germline): MGHRA, YSYEKL. Here the CDR3 DNA reads TGCGCCAGCAGCCAAGGGCAGGGGAGGGAAAAACTGTTTTTT. As protein: CASSQGQGREKLFF.

This sequence joins TRBV7-6 and TRBJ2-7, with a possible D match to TRBD1 (5 bases). This CDR3 has 16 residues. Trimming pared 5 bases from V and 6 bases from J, leaving 23 bases between. Germline CDR1 and CDR2: SGHVS and FNYEAQ. In nucleotides, the CDR3 is TGTGCCAGCAGCCCCCTCGAAACTTTGGGGCCTTCCGAGCAGTACTTC. This sequence encodes CASSPLETLGPSEQYF.

This chain links TRBV6-5 with TRBJ1-1; TRBD1 might be the D (6 bases). V shed 4 bases and J shed 0 bases, with 15 bases lying between them. Germline lookup yields CDR1 MNHEY and CDR2 SVGAGI. This CDR3 is 16 amino acids long. CDR3 amino acids: CASSSHRQAVNTEAFF. In DNA, the CDR3 is TGTGCCAGCAGTTCCCATCGACAGGCGGTGAACACTGAAGCTTTCTTT.

This clone was seen a single time. The chain employs TRBV15 and TRBJ2-7; the D gene could be TRBD1 or TRBD2 (6 bases each). The CDR3 covers 15 residues. Trimming removed 0 bases from V and 0 bases from J, with 9 bases in between. Germline V gene lookup returns CDR1 LNHNV and CDR2 YYDKDF (reference sequence). CDR3 sequence (DNA): TGTGCCACCAGCAGAGATGGGGGGCTCTCCTACGAGCAGTACTTC. As protein: CATSRDGGLSYEQYF.